The 32 T cell receptor beta chains below were found in one sample sequenced in a study of Ad26.COV2.S vaccination and SARS-CoV-2 variants. Here immunoSEQ multiplex PCR was the method, and the copy in TCRdb shows in-frame clones only, minus some. The sample holds 350,000 to 500,000 clones; 80% to 95% are singletons and the top ten take about 4.5%. The treatment here: about 20 received Ad26.COV2.S at low or high dose, single or two shots; about 5 received placebo; per-sample allocation not given. On day 63 after the first injection, vaccine and placebo recipients gave samples. Sample: peripheral blood, taken in a trial of Ad26.COV2.S vaccine versus placebo. The receptors were sampled from a person aged 18-65 years who received the Ad26.COV2.S COVID-19 vaccine or a placebo.

The V call is TRBV6-1, the J call TRBJ2-5; 7 nucleotides line up with TRBD2. There are 17 residues in the CDR3. V was pared by 2 bases and J by 3 bases, with 12 bases of the junction left unmatched. Germline-derived CDR1 and CDR2 are MNHNS and SASEGT. The CDR3: CASSELYLGLAEETQYF. CDR3 sequence (DNA): TGTGCCAGCAGTGAACTGTACCTGGGGCTAGCGGAAGAGACCCAGTACTTC.

V gene TRBV28 combines with J gene TRBJ1-2, with 7 bases that match TRBD1. V dropped 4 bases and J dropped 4; count of bases not matched to a gene: 9. CDR1 and CDR2 (germline): MDHEN, SYDVKM. The CDR3 length is 15 residues. CDR3 amino acids: CASSSTGLGGYGYTF. Written as DNA, the CDR3 is TGTGCCAGCAGTTCGACAGGGTTAGGTGGCTATGGCTACACCTTC.

This clone was counted a few times. This chain connects TRBV7-9 to TRBJ1-2, with 8 positions matching TRBD1. V shed 1 base and J 0 bases; nucleotides not matched to a gene: 1. Germline CDR1 is SEHNR and CDR2 is FQNEAQ (reference sequence). The CDR3 spans 15 residues. The DNA of the CDR3 is TGTGCCAGCAGCTTAGTGGGACAGGCTAACTATGGCTACACCTTC. It is translated as CASSLVGQANYGYTF.

This chain links TRBV9 with TRBJ2-1; 13 nucleotides match TRBD2. Unmatched junction bases numbered 4, after V lost 3 bases and J lost 7 bases. This CDR3 region has 15 residues. The germline V gene encodes CDR1 SGDLS and CDR2 YYNGEE. This CDR3 reads CASSGTSGRRNEQFF. For the CDR3, the DNA is TGTGCCAGCAGCGGGACTAGCGGGAGAAGGAATGAGCAGTTCTTC.

The genes are TRBV15 and TRBJ2-2; 8 nucleotides agree with TRBD2. This CDR3 is 17 amino acids long. The V gene's germline CDR1 is LNHNV and CDR2 YYDKDF (reference sequence). J was trimmed by 2 bases and V by 0 bases; bases with no gene match: 5. Written as DNA, the CDR3 is TGTGCCACCAGCAGAGATTTAGCGGGGAGTAACACCGGGGAGCTGTTTTTT. This codes for CATSRDLAGSNTGELFF.

This clone was detected once. The chain combines TRBV7-9 with TRBJ2-5; TRBD2 agrees at 10 bases. V gave up 5 bases and J gave up 4 bases; unmatched junction bases: 10. Germline V gene lookup returns CDR1 SEHNR and CDR2 FQNEAQ (reference sequence). This CDR3 has 16 residues. The CDR3 region has the DNA TGTGCCAGCAGCCCCAGGACTAGCGGAGGGGGAGAGACCCAGTACTTC. Amino acids: CASSPRTSGGGETQYF. The full variable domain, rest sourced from reference TRBV7-9 and TRBJ2-5, is DTGVSQNPRHKITKRGQNVTFRCDPISEHNRLYWYRQTLGQGPEFLTYFQNEAQLEKSRLLSDRFSAERPKGSFSTLEIQRTEQGDSAMYLCASSPRTSGGGETQYFGPGTRLLVL.

This clone occurred once. This CDR3 reads CASSPFTSSTDTQYF. The CDR3 DNA sequence: TGTGCCAGCAGTCCCTTCACTTCAAGCACAGATACGCAGTATTTT. This chain connects TRBV2 to TRBJ2-3; no firm D call. The CDR3 covers 15 residues. V was pared by 5 bases and J by 0 bases, with 12 bases between. In germline, CDR1 is SNHLY, CDR2 FYNNEI.

The chain uses TRBV27 and TRBJ2-2, with a possible D match to TRBD1 (6 bases). V shed 2 bases and J shed 11 bases, with 12 bases lying between them. The CDR3 runs 13 residues. Germline lookup yields CDR1 MNHEY and CDR2 SMNVEV (reference sequence). The CDR3 nucleotides are TGTGCCAGCAGTTTAATTCGGACAGCAGAGCTGTTTTTT. Its protein is CASSLIRTAELFF.

The chain combines TRBV7-2 with TRBJ1-5; tentatively, D is TRBD1 (5 bases). The V gene lost 5 bases and the J gene lost 2 bases, with 13 bases spanning the gap. CDR3 length equals 15 residues. The V gene's germline CDR1 is SGHTA and CDR2 FQGNSA. The CDR3 DNA reads TGTGCCAGCAGCCACGACAGATCCCGCAATCAGCCCCAGCATTTT. Protein: CASSHDRSRNQPQHF.

V usage is TRBV7-8 and J usage is TRBJ2-1; TRBD2 aligns across 8 bases. The CDR3 covers 15 residues. Unmatched junction bases numbered 6, after V lost 5 bases and J lost 3 bases. Per the germline V gene, CDR1 is SGHVS and CDR2 is FQNEAQ. CDR3 bases: TGTGCCAGCAGCGGACCGGGACTAGTCTACAATGAGCAGTTCTTC. Protein: CASSGPGLVYNEQFF.

The V gene is TRBV28, the J gene TRBJ2-2; TRBD2 agrees at 8 bases. The CDR3 totals 17 residues. From germline, CDR1 is MDHEN and CDR2 SYDVKM. V gave up 7 bases and J gave up 7 bases; unmatched junction bases: 17. The CDR3 DNA follows: TGTGCCAGCATACACGTGGGCGGGAGGACCGTTGACGGGGAGCTGTTTTTT. This sequence encodes CASIHVGGRTVDGELFF.

The J gene is TRBJ1-3, the V gene TRBV7-2; 9 nucleotides align to TRBD1. V shed 1 base and J 4 bases; nucleotides not matched to a gene: 11. Germline assignment: CDR1 SGHTA and CDR2 FQGNSA. This CDR3 is built from 18 residues. As DNA, the CDR3 is TGTGCCAGCAGCTTAGTTGGAATACAGGGGGCAGGAGGAAACACCATATATTTT. This translates into CASSLVGIQGAGGNTIYF.

This clone was counted a single time. CDR3 amino acids: CAWSVGAQFF. CDR3 DNA sequence: TGTGCCTGGAGTGTCGGGGCGCAGTTCTTC. The chain employs TRBV30 and TRBJ2-1, with D possibly called TRBD1 or TRBD2 (5 bases each). The CDR3 sequence is 10 residues long. V was cut by 0 bases and J by 12 bases, with 6 bases left in between. Germline V gene sequence: CDR1 GTSNPN, CDR2 SVGIG (reference sequence). The full variable domain, in which reference TRBV30 and TRBJ2-1 provide the parts outside the CDR3, is SQTIHQWPATLVQPVGSPLSLECTVEGTSNPNLYWYRQAAGRGLQLLFYSVGIGQISSEVPQNLSASRPQDRQFILSSKKLLLSDSGFYLCAWSVGAQFFGPGTRLTVL.

The chain has TRBV4-1 and TRBJ2-3; D is uncertain. The CDR3 has 15 amino acids. V gave up 0 bases and J gave up 3 bases, with 10 bases separating them. CDR1 is MGHRA, CDR2 YSYEKL, per germline. This CDR3 reads CASSQDGFQTDTQYF. In nucleotides, the CDR3 is TGCGCCAGCAGCCAAGATGGTTTCCAAACAGATACGCAGTATTTT.

This clone was recorded only once. The rearrangement uses TRBV4-2 and TRBJ2-5; maybe TRBD1 (6 bases). Germline loops: CDR1 LGHNA, CDR2 YNFKEQ. The CDR3 is 19 amino acids. V was trimmed by 3 bases and J by 5 bases, leaving 28 bases between them. The CDR3: CASSHPTSPAGDHGETQYF. Written as DNA, the CDR3 is TGTGCCAGCAGCCATCCAACGAGCCCTGCAGGGGATCATGGGGAGACCCAGTACTTC.

J is TRBJ2-7 and V is TRBV7-6; TRBD2 matches at 8 bases. CDR1 SGHVS and CDR2 FNYEAQ come from the germline V gene. V lost 5 bases, J lost 3 bases, and 12 bases stayed unmatched. This CDR3 comprises 16 residues. CDR3 DNA sequence: TGTGCCAGCAGCCAGCGGAGCGGGGGCCGCAACTACGAGCAGTACTTC. Translated: CASSQRSGGRNYEQYF.

The V gene is TRBV27, the J gene TRBJ1-2; no reliable D call. Germline V gene sequence: CDR1 MNHEY, CDR2 SMNVEV (reference sequence). The length of the CDR3 is 15 residues. V was clipped by 3 bases and J by 2 bases, with 13 bases between them. The CDR3 sequence is CASSFSPDGNYGYTF. The CDR3 DNA sequence: TGTGCCAGCAGTTTTAGTCCCGACGGGAACTATGGCTACACCTTC.

The chain recombines TRBV18 with TRBJ2-2; TRBD1 agrees at 7 bases. Unmatched junction bases numbered 7, after V lost 5 bases and J lost 4 bases. This CDR3 spans 15 amino acids. Germline lookup yields CDR1 KGHSH and CDR2 LQKENI. The CDR3 is CASSATPGGTGELFF. The CDR3 coding sequence is TGTGCCAGCTCAGCAACTCCAGGGGGCACCGGGGAGCTGTTTTTT.

The rearrangement joins TRBV6-5 to TRBJ2-2; D might be TRBD1 (5 bases). The ends were cut back, 6 bases at V and 8 bases at J, with 13 bases in the middle. CDR1 and CDR2 (germline): MNHEY, SVGAGI. This CDR3 is 13 amino acids long. CDR3 sequence: CASSNQGSGELFF. The CDR3, as DNA: TGTGCCAGCAGCAACCAGGGTTCGGGGGAGCTGTTTTTT.

The rearrangement uses TRBV30 and TRBJ2-7; D remains ambiguous. The germline CDR1 and CDR2 sequences are GTSNPN and SVGIG (reference sequence). V lost 0 bases and J lost 0, with 6 bases in between. There are 13 residues in the CDR3. The CDR3, as DNA: TGTGCCTGGAGTGTGGGCTCCTCCTACGAGCAGTACTTC. Amino acids: CAWSVGSSYEQYF.

The V call is TRBV28, the J call TRBJ1-4, with TRBD1 as a possible D gene (5 bases). Germline V gives CDR1 MDHEN, CDR2 SYDVKM. V lost 5 bases to trimming and J lost 8 bases, with 18 bases between them. This CDR3 has 15 residues. CDR3 nucleotides: TGTGCCAGCAGTGCCACGACAGCTATTGGAGAAAAACTGTTTTTT. It encodes CASSATTAIGEKLFF. The whole variable domain, filled in from reference TRBV28 and TRBJ1-4, reads DVKVTQSSRYLVKRTGEKVFLECVQDMDHENMFWYRQDPGLGLRLIYFSYDVKMKEKGDIPEGYSVSREKKERFSLILESASTNQTSMYLCASSATTAIGEKLFFGSGTQLSVL.

The rearrangement joins TRBV5-4 to TRBJ2-3; D gene unclear. CDR3 length: 18 residues. Trimming stripped 1 base from V and 1 base from J, with 19 bases between. Germline CDR1 is SGHNT and CDR2 is YYREEE (reference sequence). This chain's CDR3 is CASSLPGSLNYRTDTQYF. As DNA, the CDR3 is TGTGCCAGCAGCTTGCCAGGCTCGCTGAACTACCGCACAGATACGCAGTATTTT.

The rearrangement uses TRBV5-6 and TRBJ2-7; 10 nucleotides agree with TRBD2. The CDR3 loop spans 15 amino acids. The V and J ends lost 3 bases and 4 bases, in that order; junction bases with no gene match: 7. Looked up from germline, CDR1 is SGHDT and CDR2 is YYEEEE. CDR3 protein: CASSSEGTSAYEQYF. CDR3 coding DNA: TGTGCCAGCAGCTCTGAAGGGACTAGCGCGTACGAGCAGTACTTC.

A single count supports this clone. J is TRBJ1-1 and V is TRBV7-9; perhaps TRBD1 as D (5 bases). Germline CDR1 is SEHNR and CDR2 is FQNEAQ (reference sequence). The CDR3 runs 15 residues. Trimming shortened V by 5 bases and J by 4 bases, and 17 bases separated the two germline ends. The CDR3 spells CASSGHSRRGTEAFF. CDR3 sequence (DNA): TGTGCCAGCAGCGGTCATTCACGGAGGGGCACTGAAGCTTTCTTT. The whole variable domain, remainder taken from reference TRBV7-9 and TRBJ1-1, is DTGVSQNPRHKITKRGQNVTFRCDPISEHNRLYWYRQTLGQGPEFLTYFQNEAQLEKSRLLSDRFSAERPKGSFSTLEIQRTEQGDSAMYLCASSGHSRRGTEAFFGQGTRLTVV.

The chain uses TRBV27 and TRBJ2-1; D gene uncertain. V was clipped by 0 bases and J by 4 bases, with 4 bases between them. Germline V gene data show CDR1 as MNHEY and CDR2 as SMNVEV (reference sequence). The CDR3 consists of 13 residues. Here the CDR3 reads CASSLSKYNEQFF. DNA for the CDR3: TGTGCCAGCAGTTTATCCAAGTACAATGAGCAGTTCTTC.

A remark on this clone: The germline gene is not matched at one end of the junction; a read error may be the cause. The J gene is TRBJ2-7, the V gene TRBV6-6; D uncertain. The CDR3 has 11 amino acids. Per the germline V gene, CDR1 is MNHNY and CDR2 is SVGAGI (reference sequence). CDR3 loop: CASSSDRRSLF. The CDR3 DNA reads TGTGCCAGCAGTTCCGACCGCCGCAGCTTATTC.

The chain couples TRBV7-2 to TRBJ2-2, with 9 bases matching TRBD2. With V trimmed by 6 bases and J by 2 bases, 7 bases remained unmatched. CDR1 SGHTA and CDR2 FQGNSA come from the germline V gene. The CDR3 is 16 residues long. CDR3 in amino acids: CASSSTSGPNTGELFF. CDR3 nucleotide sequence: TGTGCCAGCAGTTCGACTAGCGGACCCAACACCGGGGAGCTGTTTTTT.

This clone was seen only a few times. V gene TRBV7-2 combines with J gene TRBJ2-7; TRBD2 is a possible D gene (5 bases). Trimming removed 2 bases from V and 5 bases from J, with 10 bases in between. The CDR3 loop spans 13 amino acids. The V gene's germline CDR1 is SGHTA and CDR2 FQGNSA. The CDR3 is CASSLTRGNEQYF. The CDR3 region has the DNA TGTGCCAGCAGCTTAACTAGAGGGAACGAGCAGTACTTC.

The chain has TRBV11-3 and TRBJ2-2; 7 bases line up with TRBD1. Germline V gene data show CDR1 as SGHNT and CDR2 as YENEEA. J gave up 5 bases and V 5 bases, and 11 bases lay outside the gene matches. The CDR3 spans 16 residues. The CDR3 loop is CASSHGTARGTGELFF. The CDR3, as DNA: TGTGCCAGCAGCCACGGGACAGCCAGGGGTACCGGGGAGCTGTTTTTT. Filled out from reference TRBV11-3 and TRBJ2-2, the complete variable domain reads EAGVVQSPRYKIIEKKQPVAFWCNPISGHNTLYWYLQNLGQGPELLIRYENEEAVDDSQLPKDRFSAERLKGVDSTLKIQPAELGDSAVYLCASSHGTARGTGELFFGEGSRLTVL.

The chain carries TRBV6-5 and TRBJ2-7; D may be TRBD2 (5 bases). The CDR3 runs to 13 residues. Germline loops: CDR1 MNHEY, CDR2 SVGAGI. V dropped 7 bases and J dropped 3 bases, with 13 bases sitting between them. The CDR3 protein is CASTEGIIYEQYF. Written as DNA, the CDR3 is TGTGCCAGCACCGAGGGTATAATCTACGAGCAGTACTTC.

This clone has a single count. This chain uses TRBV11-2 with TRBJ1-1; D gene uncertain. The CDR3 runs to 16 residues. The germline CDR1 and CDR2 sequences are SGHAT and FQNNGV. The ends were cut back, 1 base at V and 1 base at J, with 13 bases in the middle. The CDR3 nucleotides are TGTGCCAGCAGCTTAGCCCCAAGGCCGGGGAACACTGAAGCTTTCTTT. The encoded protein is CASSLAPRPGNTEAFF.

The V call is TRBV5-1, the J call TRBJ1-4; 7 bases map to TRBD1. With V trimmed by 0 bases and J by 8 bases, 7 bases remained unmatched. Germline V lookup: CDR1 SGHRS, CDR2 YFSETQ. The CDR3 spans 15 residues. CDR3 sequence (DNA): TGCGCCAGCAGCTTGGGGACAGGAGTTAGGGAAAAACTGTTTTTT. This codes for CASSLGTGVREKLFF.